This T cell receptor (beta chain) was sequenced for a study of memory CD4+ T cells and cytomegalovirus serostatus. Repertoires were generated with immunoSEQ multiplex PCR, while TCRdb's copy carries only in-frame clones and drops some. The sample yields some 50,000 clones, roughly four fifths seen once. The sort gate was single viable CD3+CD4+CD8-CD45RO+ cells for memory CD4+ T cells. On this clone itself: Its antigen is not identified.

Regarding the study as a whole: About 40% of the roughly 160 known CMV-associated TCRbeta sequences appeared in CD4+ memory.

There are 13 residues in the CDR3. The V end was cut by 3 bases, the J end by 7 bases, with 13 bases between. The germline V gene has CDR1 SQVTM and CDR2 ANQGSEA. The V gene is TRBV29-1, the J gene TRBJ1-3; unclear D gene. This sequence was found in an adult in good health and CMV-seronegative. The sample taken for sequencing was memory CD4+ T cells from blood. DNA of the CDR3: TGCAGCGTTGAGAGAGGAAGCTTCAACACCATATATTTT. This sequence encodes CSVERGSFNTIYF.